This entry features one T cell receptor beta chain sequence. Germline V gene data show CDR1 as SNHLY and CDR2 as FYNNEI. CDR3 length: 13 residues. The ends were cut back, 3 bases at V and 8 bases at J, with 13 bases in the middle. The data stem from a study of blood T cell repertoires in COVID-19. At the level of the study: PBMCs, B-cell-depleted T cells, or T cells were the source of the cDNA or gDNA that made up the material.

Per the authors' pipeline: Amplification of reference gene primers was used by the study to estimate nucleated cell counts. Clones were read by immunoSEQ multiplex PCR, and TCRdb kept only the in-frame ones, dropping some. V and J calls plus clone size are reproduced from that table; the DNA served to infer D and trimming. The sample holds about 110,000 clones, 70% to 90% seen once. The J gene is TRBJ1-2, the V gene TRBV2; TRBD1 is a possible D gene (5 bases). What was sequenced was peripheral blood. This TCR derives from a human donor in a cohort sampled during active COVID-19. The CDR3 sequence is CASSEGQYRGYTF. CDR3 nucleotide sequence: TGTGCCAGCAGTGAGGGGCAGTATCGGGGCTACACCTTC.